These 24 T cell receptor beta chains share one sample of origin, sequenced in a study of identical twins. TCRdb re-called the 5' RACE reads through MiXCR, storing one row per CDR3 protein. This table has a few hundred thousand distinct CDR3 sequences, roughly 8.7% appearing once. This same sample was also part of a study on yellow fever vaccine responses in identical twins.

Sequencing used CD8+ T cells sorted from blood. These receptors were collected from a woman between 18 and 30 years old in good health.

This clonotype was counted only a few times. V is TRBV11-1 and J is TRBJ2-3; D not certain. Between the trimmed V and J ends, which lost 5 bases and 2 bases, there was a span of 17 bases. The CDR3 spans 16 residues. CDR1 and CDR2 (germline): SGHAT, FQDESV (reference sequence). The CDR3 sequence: CASSPEAPRYTDTQYF. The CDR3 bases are TGTGCCAGCAGCCCAGAGGCACCTAGGTACACAGATACGCAGTATTTT.

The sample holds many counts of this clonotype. The CDR3 is CASSGAWGKTGNEQFF. CDR3 coding DNA: TGTGCCAGCAGTGGAGCTTGGGGGAAAACGGGGAATGAGCAGTTCTTC. This chain links TRBV12-3 or TRBV12-4 with TRBJ2-1, with D tentatively TRBD1 or TRBD2 (5 bases each). Between the trimmed V and J ends, which lost 5 bases and 7 bases, there was a span of 21 bases. The length of the CDR3 is 16 residues.

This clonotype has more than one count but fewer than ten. The DNA of the CDR3 is TGTGCCAGCAGTGGGTTAGCGGGATACACAGATACGCAGTATTTT. It specifies CASSGLAGYTDTQYF. J is TRBJ2-3 and V is TRBV2, with 8 bases identical to TRBD2. Trimming removed 4 bases from V and 2 bases from J; junction bases left unmatched: 5. The length of the CDR3 is 15 residues. Germline V gives CDR1 SNHLY, CDR2 FYNNEI.

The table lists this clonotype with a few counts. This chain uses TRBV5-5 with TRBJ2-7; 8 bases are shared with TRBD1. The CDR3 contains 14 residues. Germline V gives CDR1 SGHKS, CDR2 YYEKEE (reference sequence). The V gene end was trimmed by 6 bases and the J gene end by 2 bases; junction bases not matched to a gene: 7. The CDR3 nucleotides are TGTGCCAGCATTGAGGACAGGGAGGCCTACGAGCAGTACTTC. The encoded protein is CASIEDREAYEQYF.

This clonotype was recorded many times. The CDR3 here is CSARDLTGMSPLHF. The CDR3 DNA reads TGCAGTGCTAGAGACCTGACAGGGATGTCACCCCTCCACTTT. The chain is built from TRBV20-1 and TRBJ1-6; 7 positions match TRBD1. The CDR3 runs to 14 residues. CDR1 DFQATT and CDR2 SNEGSKA come from the germline V gene (reference sequence). J lost 10 bases, V lost 0 bases, and 6 bases had no gene match.

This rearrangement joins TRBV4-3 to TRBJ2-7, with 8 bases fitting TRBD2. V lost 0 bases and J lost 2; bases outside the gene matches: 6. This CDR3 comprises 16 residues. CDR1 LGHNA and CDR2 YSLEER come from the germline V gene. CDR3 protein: CASSQDQLAATYEQYF. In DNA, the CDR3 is TGCGCCAGCAGCCAAGATCAACTAGCGGCAACCTACGAGCAGTACTTC.

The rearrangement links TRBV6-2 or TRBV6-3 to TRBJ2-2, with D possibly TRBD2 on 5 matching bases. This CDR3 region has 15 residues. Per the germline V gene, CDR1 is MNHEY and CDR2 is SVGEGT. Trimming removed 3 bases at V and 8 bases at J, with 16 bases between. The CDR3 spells CASSYPPDRGGELFF. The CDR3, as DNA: TGTGCCAGCAGTTATCCCCCAGACCGGGGTGGGGAGCTGTTTTTT.

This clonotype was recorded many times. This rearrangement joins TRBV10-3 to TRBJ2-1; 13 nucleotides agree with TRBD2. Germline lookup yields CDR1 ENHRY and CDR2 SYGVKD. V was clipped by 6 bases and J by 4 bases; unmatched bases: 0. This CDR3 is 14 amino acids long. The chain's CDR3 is CAIRLAGGYNEQFF. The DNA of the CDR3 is TGTGCCATCAGACTAGCGGGAGGGTACAATGAGCAGTTCTTC.

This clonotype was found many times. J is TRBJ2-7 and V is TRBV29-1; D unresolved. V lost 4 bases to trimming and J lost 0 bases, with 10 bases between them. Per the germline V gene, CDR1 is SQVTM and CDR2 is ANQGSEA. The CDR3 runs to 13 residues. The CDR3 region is CSVGQESSYEQYF. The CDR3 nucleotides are TGCAGCGTTGGGCAGGAGAGCTCCTACGAGCAGTACTTC.

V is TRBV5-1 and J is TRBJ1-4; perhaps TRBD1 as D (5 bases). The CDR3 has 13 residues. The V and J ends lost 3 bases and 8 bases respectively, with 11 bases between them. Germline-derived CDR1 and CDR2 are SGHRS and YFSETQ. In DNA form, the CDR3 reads TGCGCCAGCAGCTCCAGGGACGGGGAAAAACTGTTTTTT. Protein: CASSSRDGEKLFF.

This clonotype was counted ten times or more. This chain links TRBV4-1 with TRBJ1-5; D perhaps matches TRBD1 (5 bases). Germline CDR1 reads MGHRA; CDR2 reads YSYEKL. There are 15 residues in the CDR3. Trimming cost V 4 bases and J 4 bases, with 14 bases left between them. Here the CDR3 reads CASSPLDTPNQPQHF. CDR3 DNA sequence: TGCGCCAGCAGCCCACTGGACACGCCAAATCAGCCCCAGCATTTT.

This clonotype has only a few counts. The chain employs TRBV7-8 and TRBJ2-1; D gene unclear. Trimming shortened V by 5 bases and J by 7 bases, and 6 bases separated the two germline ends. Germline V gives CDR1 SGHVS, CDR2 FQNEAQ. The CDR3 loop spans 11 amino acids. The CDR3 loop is CASSGWNEQFF. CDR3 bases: TGTGCCAGCAGCGGGTGGAATGAGCAGTTCTTC.

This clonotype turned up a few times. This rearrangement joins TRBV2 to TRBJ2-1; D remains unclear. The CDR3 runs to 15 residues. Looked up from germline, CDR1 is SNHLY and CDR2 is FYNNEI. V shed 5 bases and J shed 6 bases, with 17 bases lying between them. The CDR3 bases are TGTGCCAGCAGTTCCCGGGCTAGGATAGGCAATGAGCAGTTCTTC. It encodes CASSSRARIGNEQFF.

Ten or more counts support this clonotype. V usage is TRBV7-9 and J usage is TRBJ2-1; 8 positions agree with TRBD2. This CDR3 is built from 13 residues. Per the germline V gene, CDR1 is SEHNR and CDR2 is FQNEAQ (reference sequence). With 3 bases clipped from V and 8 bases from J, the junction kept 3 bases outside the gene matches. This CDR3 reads CASSLGLVDEQFF. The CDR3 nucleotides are TGTGCCAGCAGCTTGGGACTAGTCGATGAGCAGTTCTTC.

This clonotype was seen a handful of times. The CDR3 here is CASSQGAASVTEAFF. CDR3 coding DNA: TGCGCCAGCAGCCAAGGGGCCGCGTCCGTCACTGAAGCTTTCTTT. This sequence joins TRBV4-1 and TRBJ1-1; D uncertain. CDR1 and CDR2 from the germline V gene are MGHRA and YSYEKL. The V end lost 1 base, the J end lost 4 bases, and 13 bases lay between the germline ends. This CDR3 contains 15 residues.

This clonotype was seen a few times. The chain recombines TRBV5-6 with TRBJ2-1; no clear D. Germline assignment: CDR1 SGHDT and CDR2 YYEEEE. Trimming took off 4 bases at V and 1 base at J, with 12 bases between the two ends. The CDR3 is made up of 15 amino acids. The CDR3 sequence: CASSSGPGSYNEQFF. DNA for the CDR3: TGTGCCAGCAGCAGTGGACCAGGATCCTACAATGAGCAGTTCTTC.

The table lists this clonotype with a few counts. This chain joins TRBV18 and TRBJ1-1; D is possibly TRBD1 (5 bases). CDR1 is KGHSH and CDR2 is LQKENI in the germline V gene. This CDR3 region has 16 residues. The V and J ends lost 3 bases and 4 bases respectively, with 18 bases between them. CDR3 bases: TGTGCCAGCTCACCGGGTCATGAGGGACCTTTCACTGAAGCTTTCTTT. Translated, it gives CASSPGHEGPFTEAFF.

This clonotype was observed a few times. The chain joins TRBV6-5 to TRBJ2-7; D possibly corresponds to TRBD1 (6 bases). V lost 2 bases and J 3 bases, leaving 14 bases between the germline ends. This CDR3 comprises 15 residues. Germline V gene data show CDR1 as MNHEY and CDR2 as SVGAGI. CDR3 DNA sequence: TGTGCCAGCAGTTACGGGACCAGGGGTGGCTACGAGCAGTACTTC. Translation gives CASSYGTRGGYEQYF.

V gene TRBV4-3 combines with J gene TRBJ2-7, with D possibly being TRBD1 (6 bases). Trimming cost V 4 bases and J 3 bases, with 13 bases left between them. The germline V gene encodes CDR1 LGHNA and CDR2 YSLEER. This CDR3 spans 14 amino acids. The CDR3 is CASSPRQDHYEQYF. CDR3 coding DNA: TGCGCCAGCAGCCCGAGACAGGACCACTACGAGCAGTACTTC.

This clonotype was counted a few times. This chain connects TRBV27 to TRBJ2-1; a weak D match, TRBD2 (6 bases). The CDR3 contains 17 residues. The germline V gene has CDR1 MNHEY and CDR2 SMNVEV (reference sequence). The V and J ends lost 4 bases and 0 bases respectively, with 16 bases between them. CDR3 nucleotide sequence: TGTGCCAGCAGTTCTACTCCTAGCGTGATCTCCTACAATGAGCAGTTCTTC. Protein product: CASSSTPSVISYNEQFF.

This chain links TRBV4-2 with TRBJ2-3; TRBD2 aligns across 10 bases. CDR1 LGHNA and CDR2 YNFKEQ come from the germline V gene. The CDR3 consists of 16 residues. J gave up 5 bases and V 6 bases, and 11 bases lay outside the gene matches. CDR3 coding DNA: TGTGCCAGCAGAACATCCAGCGGGAGGGTCGAAGATACGCAGTATTTT. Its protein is CASRTSSGRVEDTQYF.

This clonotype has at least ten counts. CDR3 in amino acids: CASLSRTGTGFTDTQYF. The DNA of the CDR3 is TGTGCCAGCCTAAGCCGCACGGGGACAGGGTTTACAGATACGCAGTATTTT. The chain uses TRBV9 and TRBJ2-3, with TRBD1 matching over 9 bases. The CDR3 totals 17 residues. Trimming cost V 7 bases and J 3 bases; bases outside gene matches: 15. The germline gives CDR1 SGDLS, CDR2 YYNGEE.

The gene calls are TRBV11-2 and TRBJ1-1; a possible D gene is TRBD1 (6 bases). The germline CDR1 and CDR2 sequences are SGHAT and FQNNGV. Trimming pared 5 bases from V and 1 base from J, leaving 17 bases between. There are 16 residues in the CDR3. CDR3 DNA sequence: TGTGCCAGCAGCACCGAACAGGGAGGTGGGAACACTGAAGCTTTCTTT. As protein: CASSTEQGGGNTEAFF.

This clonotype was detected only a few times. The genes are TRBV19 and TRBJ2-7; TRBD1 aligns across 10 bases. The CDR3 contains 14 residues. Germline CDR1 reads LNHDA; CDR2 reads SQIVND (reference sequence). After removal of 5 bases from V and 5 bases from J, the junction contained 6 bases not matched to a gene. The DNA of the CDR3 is TGTGCCAGTAGTGCGGGACAGGGGAATAACGAGCAGTACTTC. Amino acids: CASSAGQGNNEQYF.